Described below is a single T cell receptor (beta chain) sequence and its context. This sample is part of a study of ipilimumab plus nivolumab after autologous stem cell transplantation. Sequenced by immunoSEQ multiplex PCR; TCRdb stores in-frame clones only, minus some. The table has over 80,000 clones, over 80% seen once; the top ten hold less than 2.5%. Per germline, CDR1 SGHRS and CDR2 YFSETQ. V was clipped by 3 bases and J by 1 base, with 13 bases between them. The CDR3 runs to 15 residues. The clonotype was recovered from a male donor with diffuse large B-cell lymphoma. Sequences were derived from PBMCs, sampled in a trial of ipilimumab plus nivolumab as post-transplant consolidation. The V call is TRBV5-1, the J call TRBJ1-1; D possibly corresponds to TRBD1 (5 bases). The CDR3 region is CASSSSGTSNTEAFF. Here the CDR3 DNA reads TGCGCCAGCAGCTCATCCGGGACCTCGAACACTGAAGCTTTCTTT.